Listed below are T cell receptor beta chains from one sample, sequenced in a study of blood T cell repertoires in COVID-19. The method was immunoSEQ multiplex PCR; TCRdb's version includes in-frame clones alone and lacks a portion of them. The table includes about 250,000 clones, around 82% detected once. The sequenced sample consisted of peripheral blood. Receptors originate from a man over 45 with active or convalescent COVID-19. The conserved cysteine and the conserved F or W are not part of the CDR3 here. Each record gives: J gene, D gene, V gene, CDR3 protein. D genes are given only for firm matches.

TRBJ1-1	NA	TRBV4-2	ASSRTGSNTEAF
TRBJ2-5	TRBD1	TRBV5-1	ASSWGQATQETQY
TRBJ1-1	NA	TRBV30	AWSAVGEDTEAF
TRBJ2-1	NA	TRBV20-1	SASRPESYNEQF
TRBJ2-5	NA	TRBV6-6	ASSRTRVQGGSLGPGTQY
TRBJ1-2	NA	TRBV28	ASRPRGRGADYGYT
TRBJ1-4	NA	TRBV30	AWSEDRANEKLF
TRBJ2-1	TRBD2	TRBV7-9	ASSATSGGLMGNYNEQF
TRBJ2-5	TRBD2	TRBV6-5	ASSSSRGASQETQY
TRBJ2-1	NA	TRBV24-1	ATSDLRARDEQF
TRBJ1-2	NA	TRBV5-1	ASSPNRVNYGYT
TRBJ2-3	TRBD2	TRBV5-4	ASTDRAGGDTQY
TRBJ2-7	NA	TRBV5-1	ASSLSVGAAGYEQY
TRBJ2-6	NA	TRBV6-5	ASRPNRSGANVLT
TRBJ1-2	NA	TRBV19	ASSLTAYGYT
TRBJ1-6	NA	TRBV12-3/TRBV12-4	ASSGTRDSPLH